This T cell receptor (beta chain) was recovered during a study of blood T cell repertoires in COVID-19. Study-level information: Collection of acute and convalescent COVID-19 samples took place in the United States, Italy and Spain.

Clones were sequenced by immunoSEQ multiplex PCR, and TCRdb holds only the in-frame ones, with some missing. The repertoire holds 200,000 to 250,000 clones, with more than 75% as singletons. This receptor was taken from a man younger than 40 with acute COVID-19. Source material: PBMCs or T cells enriched from blood (not recorded which).

The CDR3 spells CASSDTGGRDTQYF. As DNA, the CDR3 is TGTGCCAGTAGTGATACAGGGGGGCGGGATACGCAGTATTTT. The chain couples TRBV19 to TRBJ2-3, with 8 bases that match TRBD1. CDR1 and CDR2 (germline): LNHDA, SQIVND (reference sequence). This CDR3 contains 14 residues. V gave up 5 bases and J gave up 6 bases; unmatched junction bases: 7.